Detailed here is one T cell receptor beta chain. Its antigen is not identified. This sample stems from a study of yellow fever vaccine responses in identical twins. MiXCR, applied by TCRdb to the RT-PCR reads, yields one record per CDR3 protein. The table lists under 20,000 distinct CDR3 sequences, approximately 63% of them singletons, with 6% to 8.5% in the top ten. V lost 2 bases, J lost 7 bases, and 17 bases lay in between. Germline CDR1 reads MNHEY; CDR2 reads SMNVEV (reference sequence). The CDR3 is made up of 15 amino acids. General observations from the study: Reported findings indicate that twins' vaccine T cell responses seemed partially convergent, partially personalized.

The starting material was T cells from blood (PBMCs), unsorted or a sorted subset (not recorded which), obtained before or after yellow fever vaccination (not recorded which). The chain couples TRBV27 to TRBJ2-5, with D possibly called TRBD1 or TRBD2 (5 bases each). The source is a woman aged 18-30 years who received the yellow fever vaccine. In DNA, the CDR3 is TGTGCCAGCAGTTTACTGTCCGGGACCAAGGGGACCCAGTACTTC. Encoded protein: CASSLLSGTKGTQYF.